Following are 5 T cell receptor beta chains from one sample sequenced in a study of T cells after yellow fever vaccination. One entry per CDR3 protein results from TCRdb running MiXCR on the 5' RACE reads. The data contain around 50,000 distinct CDR3 sequences, 5% to 8% of them singletons. This specimen was PBMCs, either bulk or a sorted T-cell subset (CD4+, CD8+, memory, or dextramer-sorted; not recorded which), taken 45 days after the yellow fever booster vaccination. The source is a man aged 30-40 years who received the YFV17D yellow fever vaccine.

This clonotype was seen ten or more times. The V call is TRBV6-5, the J call TRBJ1-2; D is undetermined. This CDR3 spans 13 amino acids. The V and J ends lost 8 bases and 5 bases respectively, with 15 bases between them. Germline V gene sequence: CDR1 MNHEY, CDR2 SVGAGI. CDR3 in amino acids: CASARAGGYGYTF. The CDR3 region has the DNA TGTGCCAGCGCGCGGGCTGGTGGGTATGGCTACACCTTC.

The table lists this clonotype with a few counts. This chain connects TRBV20-1 to TRBJ1-1; D not certain. CDR1 and CDR2 (germline): DFQATT, SNEGSKA (reference sequence). The V end was cut by 3 bases, the J end by 10 bases, with 12 bases between. The CDR3 extends over 11 amino acids. This CDR3 is CSASLTEGAFF. The DNA for the CDR3 is TGCAGTGCTAGTCTAACGGAGGGAGCTTTCTTT.

This chain connects TRBV6-1 to TRBJ2-3; D uncertain. V was clipped by 1 base and J by 7 bases, with 9 bases between them. CDR3 length: 13 amino acids. Germline loops: CDR1 MNHNS, CDR2 SASEGT. The CDR3 reads CASSEGLKYTQYF. CDR3 nucleotides: TGTGCCAGCAGTGAAGGATTGAAGTATACGCAGTATTTT.

The chain has TRBV5-1 and TRBJ2-1, with 8 bases fitting TRBD2. V lost 4 bases, J lost 0 bases, and 6 bases stayed unmatched. This CDR3 is 16 amino acids long. Per germline, CDR1 SGHRS and CDR2 YFSETQ. The CDR3 DNA reads TGCGCCAGCAGCCCGACTAGCGAGAGCTCCTACAATGAGCAGTTCTTC. Protein product: CASSPTSESSYNEQFF.

In its sample, this clonotype was seen a few times. The chain combines TRBV10-3 with TRBJ2-7; D is unresolved. The CDR3 runs 11 residues. Deletions cut 5 bases from V and 1 base from J, with 3 bases between. Germline V CDR1 and CDR2: ENHRY, SYGVKD. The CDR3 DNA reads as TGTGCCATCAGTAATTCCTACGAGCAGTACTTC. It yields the protein CAISNSYEQYF.